This TCR beta chain was retrieved from a study of blood T cell repertoires in COVID-19. Study context: The samples span acute and convalescent COVID-19 from the United States, Italy and Spain.

The CDR3 totals 13 residues. From germline, CDR1 is KGHDR and CDR2 SFDVKD. Trimming removed 4 bases from V and 6 bases from J, with 9 bases in between. Per the original methods: Researchers report that nucleated cell counts were estimated from reference gene primer amplification. Profiled with immunoSEQ multiplex PCR; TCRdb holds only in-frame clones, not every one. Clone size and the V and J calls come from that table; the DNA yielded D and trimming. In the table there are about 64,000 clones, 80% to 95% of which are singletons. This chain uses TRBV24-1 with TRBJ2-1; possible D gene TRBD2, 5 bases. This sequence originates from a woman aged 80 or over with active COVID-19. Specimen: peripheral blood. The CDR3 loop is CATSDPGSNEQFF. The CDR3 coding sequence is TGTGCCACCAGTGACCCGGGGTCCAATGAGCAGTTCTTC.